This T cell receptor beta chain was retrieved from a study of T cell responses to AZD1222 COVID-19 vaccine. Notes on the study in general: Donors in the cohort were predominantly white British and more often female, and clonal diversity was possibly underestimated. Two AZD1222 doses significantly raised spike-specific TCR breadth and depth over controls. None of the repertoires were sampled until the peak T cell response had passed. Nearly half of the spike-specific TCRs reportedly recognize variant regions that carry no mutations.

V gave up 0 bases and J gave up 6 bases, with 3 bases separating them. Germline CDR1 reads SGHTA; CDR2 reads FQGNSA. The CDR3 sequence is 11 residues long. Profiling relied on immunoSEQ multiplex PCR, and the TCRdb table lists in-frame clones only, not all of them. The data hold 100,000 to 150,000 clones, with 75% to 90% observed a single time. On this clone: Its target is not known.

The TCR comes from an adult in good health. The source was peripheral blood, collected on day 0 of AZD1222 vaccination. The rearrangement joins TRBV7-2 to TRBJ2-7; D is uncertain. The CDR3 DNA sequence: TGTGCCAGCAGCTTAGCGGCCGAGCAGTACTTC. Protein: CASSLAAEQYF.